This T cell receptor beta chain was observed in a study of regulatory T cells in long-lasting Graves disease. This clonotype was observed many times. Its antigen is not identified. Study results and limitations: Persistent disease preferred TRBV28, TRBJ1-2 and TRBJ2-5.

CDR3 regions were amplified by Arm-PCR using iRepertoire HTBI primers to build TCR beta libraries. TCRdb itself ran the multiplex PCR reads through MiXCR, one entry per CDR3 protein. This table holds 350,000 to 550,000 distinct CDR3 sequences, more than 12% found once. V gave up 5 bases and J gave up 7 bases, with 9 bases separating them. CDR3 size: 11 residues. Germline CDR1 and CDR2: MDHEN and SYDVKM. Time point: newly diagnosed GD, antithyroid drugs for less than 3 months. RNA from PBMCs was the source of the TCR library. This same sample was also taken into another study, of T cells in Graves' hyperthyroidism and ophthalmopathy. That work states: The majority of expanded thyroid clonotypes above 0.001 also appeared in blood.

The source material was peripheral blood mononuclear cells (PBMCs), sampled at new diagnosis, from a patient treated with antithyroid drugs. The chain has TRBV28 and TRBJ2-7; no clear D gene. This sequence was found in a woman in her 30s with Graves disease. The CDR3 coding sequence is TGTGCCAGCAGTACGACGCGGGAGCAGTACTTC. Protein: CASSTTREQYF. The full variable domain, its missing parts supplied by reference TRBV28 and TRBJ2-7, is DVKVTQSSRYLVKRTGEKVFLECVQDMDHENMFWYRQDPGLGLRLIYFSYDVKMKEKGDIPEGYSVSREKKERFSLILESASTNQTSMYLCASSTTREQYFGPGTRLTVT.